This entry is about one T cell receptor (beta chain). The CDR3 end falls 3 residues outside the read, so it is completed with the germline J gene. Trimming shortened V by 1 base and J by 0 bases, and 5 bases separated the two germline ends. The CDR3 has 14 amino acids. Per germline, CDR1 SGHTA and CDR2 FQGNSA. This specimen belongs to a study of T cells in women clearing cervical HPV infection. This table comes from immunoSEQ multiplex PCR, and its TCRdb copy is limited to in-frame clones, with some not included. The table for this sample gives approximately 30,000 clones. This TCR derives from a woman between 18 and 75 years old with a cervical HPV16 infection that either progressed to CIN3+ or cleared (not recorded which). The sequenced material came from blood buffy coat. The chain uses TRBV7-2 and TRBJ2-3; D unclear. CDR3 amino acids: CASSLVISTDTQYF. The CDR3 DNA, read in part, is TGTGCCAGCAGCTTAGTTATTAGCACAGATACG.